Below are 10 T cell receptor beta chains sequenced from a single sample in a study of T cell repertoires in cytomegalovirus infection. Via MiXCR, TCRdb re-called the reads, giving one row per CDR3 protein. The data hold 310,000 or so distinct CDR3 sequences, with over 20% observed a single time. Input material: PBMCs. Receptor source: a human donor in good health (CMV status not recorded). Some clones in this sample may be carry-over from other donors' samples.

The rearrangement uses TRBV7-9 and TRBJ2-3; weak D call: TRBD1 (6 bases). The CDR3 covers 15 residues. Trimming left V 6 bases short and J 0 bases short, with 13 bases between. Germline lookup yields CDR1 SEHNR and CDR2 FQNEAQ (reference sequence). In DNA form, the CDR3 reads TGTGCCAGCAGACACAGGGAACCGAGCACAGATACGCAGTATTTT. Translated, it gives CASRHREPSTDTQYF. Based on the CDR3 plus reference TRBV7-9 and TRBJ2-3, the full variable domain is DTGVSQNPRHKITKRGQNVTFRCDPISEHNRLYWYRQTLGQGPEFLTYFQNEAQLEKSRLLSDRFSAERPKGSFSTLEIQRTEQGDSAMYLCASRHREPSTDTQYFGPGTRLTVL.

This chain joins TRBV19 and TRBJ2-1; D gene ambiguous. This CDR3 is built from 13 residues. The germline gives CDR1 LNHDA, CDR2 SQIVND (reference sequence). The V end was cut by 3 bases, the J end by 7 bases, with 10 bases between. CDR3 loop: CASSIQTVNEQFF. The CDR3 DNA sequence: TGTGCCAGTAGTATCCAGACCGTGAATGAGCAGTTCTTC.

The chain employs TRBV7-2 and TRBJ2-7; tentatively, D is TRBD2 (7 bases). This CDR3 is built from 15 residues. CDR1 and CDR2 from the germline V gene are SGHTA and FQGNSA. V was pared by 2 bases and J by 5 bases, with 16 bases between. CDR3 amino acids: CASSLSPGGLNEQYV. The DNA for the CDR3 is TGTGCCAGCAGCTTAAGCCCCGGGGGGCTAAACGAGCAGTACGTC.

The chain joins TRBV27 to TRBJ1-3; 10 bases are shared with TRBD1. With 5 bases clipped from V and 4 bases from J, the junction kept 8 bases outside the gene matches. This CDR3 is built from 16 residues. The germline gives CDR1 MNHEY, CDR2 SMNVEV (reference sequence). In nucleotides, the CDR3 is TGTGCCAGCAGTATTCAAGGGACAGGGGAAGGAAACACCATATATTTT. Its translation is CASSIQGTGEGNTIYF.

The chain combines TRBV10-3 with TRBJ2-2, with D unresolved. The CDR3 sequence is 14 residues long. Trimming took 3 bases from V and 6 from J, leaving 11 bases between them. Germline loops: CDR1 ENHRY, CDR2 SYGVKD. The CDR3 sequence: CAISEVGEAGELFF. CDR3 nucleotides: TGTGCCATCAGTGAAGTCGGCGAGGCCGGGGAGCTGTTTTTT.

The CDR3 loop reads CASMRGVGTDAKYF. For the CDR3, the DNA is TGTGCCAGCATGCGGGGGGTGGGCACAGATGCGAAGTATTTT. The V gene is TRBV6-5, the J gene TRBJ2-3; TRBD2 aligns across 8 bases. Germline CDR1 MNHEY, CDR2 SVGAGI. The CDR3 totals 14 residues. J was trimmed by 13 bases and V by 7 bases; bases with no gene match: 16.

The gene calls are TRBV28 and TRBJ1-2; D unresolved. V lost 6 bases and J lost 3, with 14 bases in between. This CDR3 region has 14 residues. Germline V gene lookup returns CDR1 MDHEN and CDR2 SYDVKM. The CDR3 DNA reads as TGTGCCAGCAGCCCTCCAGGAGGGCACTATGGCTACACCTTC. It translates to CASSPPGGHYGYTF.

This clonotype was found many times. V and J are TRBV10-2 and TRBJ2-1; a weak D match, TRBD2 (6 bases). The germline gives CDR1 WSHSY, CDR2 SAAADI. Deletions cut 6 bases from V and 0 bases from J, with 12 bases between. The CDR3 is made up of 15 amino acids. In DNA, the CDR3 is TGCGCCAGCAGCCCCGGGACTCCCTCCTACAATGAGCAGTTCTTC. Its protein product is CASSPGTPSYNEQFF.

V is TRBV24-1 and J is TRBJ2-1; 7 bases map to TRBD1. J was trimmed by 6 bases and V by 4 bases; bases with no gene match: 8. Germline CDR1 and CDR2: KGHDR and SFDVKD. The CDR3 has 15 amino acids. The CDR3 region has the DNA TGTGCCACCAGTGAGCCACAGGGGCGATCCAATGAGCAGTTCTTC. Encoded protein: CATSEPQGRSNEQFF.

In its sample, this clonotype was seen a few times. The chain is built from TRBV7-2 and TRBJ1-5, with TRBD1 matching over 9 bases. V gave up 5 bases and J gave up 6 bases; unmatched junction bases: 8. Germline CDR1 is SGHTA and CDR2 is FQGNSA. This CDR3 has 15 residues. The CDR3 here is CASSPWDRAPQPQHF. The CDR3 DNA is TGTGCCAGCAGCCCCTGGGACAGGGCCCCTCAGCCCCAGCATTTT.